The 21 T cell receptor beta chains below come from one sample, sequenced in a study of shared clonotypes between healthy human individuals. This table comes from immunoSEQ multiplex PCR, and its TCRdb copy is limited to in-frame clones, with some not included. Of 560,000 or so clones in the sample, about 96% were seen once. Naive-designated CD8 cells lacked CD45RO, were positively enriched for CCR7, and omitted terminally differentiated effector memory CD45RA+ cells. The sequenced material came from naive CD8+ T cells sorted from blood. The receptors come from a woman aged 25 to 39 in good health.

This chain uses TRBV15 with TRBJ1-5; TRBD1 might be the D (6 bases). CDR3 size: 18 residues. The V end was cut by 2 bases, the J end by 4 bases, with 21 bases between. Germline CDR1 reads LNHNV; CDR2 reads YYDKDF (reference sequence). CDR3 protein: CATSRSTSATGFNQPQHF. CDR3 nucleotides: TGTGCCACCAGCAGATCGACTTCCGCGACAGGATTTAATCAGCCCCAGCATTTT. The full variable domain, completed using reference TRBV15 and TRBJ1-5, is DAMVIQNPRYQVTQFGKPVTLSCSQTLNHNVMYWYQQKSSQAPKLLFHYYDKDFNNEADTPDNFQSRRPNTSFCFLDIRSPGLGDTAMYLCATSRSTSATGFNQPQHFGDGTRLSIL.

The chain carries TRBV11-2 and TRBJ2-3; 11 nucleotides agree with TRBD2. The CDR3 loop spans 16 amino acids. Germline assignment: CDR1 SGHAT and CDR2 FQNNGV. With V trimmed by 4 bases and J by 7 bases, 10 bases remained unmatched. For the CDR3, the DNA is TGTGCCAGCAGCTCCTTTATGGCTAGCGGGGGGTATACGCAGTATTTT. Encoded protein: CASSSFMASGGYTQYF.

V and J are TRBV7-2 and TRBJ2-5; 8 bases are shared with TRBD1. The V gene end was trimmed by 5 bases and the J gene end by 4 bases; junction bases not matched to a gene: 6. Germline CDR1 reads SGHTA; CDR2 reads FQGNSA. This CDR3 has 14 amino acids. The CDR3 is CASSHTDRGETQYF. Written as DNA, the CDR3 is TGTGCCAGCAGCCACACTGACAGGGGAGAGACCCAGTACTTC.

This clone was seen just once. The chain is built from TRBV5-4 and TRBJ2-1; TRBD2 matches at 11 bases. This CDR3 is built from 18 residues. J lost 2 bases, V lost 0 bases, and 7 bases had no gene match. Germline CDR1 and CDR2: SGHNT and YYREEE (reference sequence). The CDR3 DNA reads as TGTGCCAGCAGCTTGGCCAGGGCTAGCGGGAGGCCCTACAATGAGCAGTTCTTC. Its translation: CASSLARASGRPYNEQFF. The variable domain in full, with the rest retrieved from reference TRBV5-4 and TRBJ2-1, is ETGVTQSPTHLIKTRGQQVTLRCSSQSGHNTVSWYQQALGQGPQFIFQYYREEENGRGNFPPRFSGLQFPNYSSELNVNALELDDSALYLCASSLARASGRPYNEQFFGPGTRLTVL.

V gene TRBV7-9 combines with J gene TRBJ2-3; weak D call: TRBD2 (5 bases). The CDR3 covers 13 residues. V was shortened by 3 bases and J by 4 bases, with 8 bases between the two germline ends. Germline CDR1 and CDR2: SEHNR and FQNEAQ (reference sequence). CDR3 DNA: TGTGCCAGCAGCTTTACAGCGGCAGATACGCAGTATTTT. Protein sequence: CASSFTAADTQYF.

The CDR3 nucleotides are TGTGCCAGCAGCTTAGCGGGGGTCGCCTCCTACGAGCAGTACTTC. Translation: CASSLAGVASYEQYF. This chain connects TRBV7-9 to TRBJ2-7; TRBD1 or TRBD2 may be the D gene (5 bases each). Germline V CDR1 and CDR2: SEHNR, FQNEAQ (reference sequence). The CDR3 consists of 15 residues. The V and J ends lost 0 bases and 0 bases respectively, with 9 bases between them.

The CDR3 nucleotides read TGTGCCAGCAGTTACTCGAAGGGACTATTGTACGAGCAGTACTTC. Translated: CASSYSKGLLYEQYF. This chain joins TRBV6-5 and TRBJ2-7, with 7 bases matching TRBD2. Looked up from germline, CDR1 is MNHEY and CDR2 is SVGAGI. The ends lost 0 bases at V and 4 bases at J; junction bases unmatched: 6. The CDR3 is 15 residues long.

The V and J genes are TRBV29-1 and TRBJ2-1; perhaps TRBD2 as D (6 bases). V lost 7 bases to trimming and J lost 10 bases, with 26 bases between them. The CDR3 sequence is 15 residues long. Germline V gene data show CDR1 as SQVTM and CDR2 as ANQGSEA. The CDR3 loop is CSAPAGRNKIMEQFF. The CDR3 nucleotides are TGCAGCGCCCCCGCGGGGAGGAACAAGATAATGGAGCAGTTCTTC.

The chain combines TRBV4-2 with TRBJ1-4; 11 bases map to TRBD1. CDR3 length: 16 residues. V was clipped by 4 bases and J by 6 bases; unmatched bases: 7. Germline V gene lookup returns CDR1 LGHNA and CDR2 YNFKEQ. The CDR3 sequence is CASSLQWTGGDEKLFF. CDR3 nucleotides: TGTGCCAGCAGCCTCCAATGGACAGGGGGCGATGAAAAACTGTTTTTT.

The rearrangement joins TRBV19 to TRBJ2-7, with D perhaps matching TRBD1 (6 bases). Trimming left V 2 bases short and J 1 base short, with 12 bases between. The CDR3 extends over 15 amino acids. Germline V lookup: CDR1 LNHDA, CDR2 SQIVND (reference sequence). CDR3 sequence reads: CASSINSGESYEQYF. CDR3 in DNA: TGTGCCAGTAGTATAAACTCAGGGGAGTCCTACGAGCAGTACTTC.

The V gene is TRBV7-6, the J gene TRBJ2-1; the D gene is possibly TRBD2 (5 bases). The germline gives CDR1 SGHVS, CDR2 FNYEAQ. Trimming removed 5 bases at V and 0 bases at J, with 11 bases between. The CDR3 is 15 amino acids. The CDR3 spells CASSATTSSYNEQFF. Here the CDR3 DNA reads TGTGCCAGCAGCGCGACTACAAGCTCCTACAATGAGCAGTTCTTC.

The CDR3 protein is CASSGTSRNNEQYF. The CDR3 bases are TGCGCCAGCAGCGGGACTAGCAGGAACAACGAGCAGTACTTC. V usage is TRBV5-1 and J usage is TRBJ2-5; TRBD2 matches at 9 bases. The tail of the sequence fits TRBJ2-7 better, so the J call may be wrong. The CDR3 loop spans 14 amino acids. The germline V gene has CDR1 SGHRS and CDR2 YFSETQ.

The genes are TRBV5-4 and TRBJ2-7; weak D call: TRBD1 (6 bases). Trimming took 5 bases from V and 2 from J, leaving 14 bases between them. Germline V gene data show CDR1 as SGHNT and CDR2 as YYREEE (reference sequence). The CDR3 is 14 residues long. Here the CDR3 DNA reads TGTGCCAGCAGGTCACAGGGCTCCGCCTACGAGCAGTACTTC. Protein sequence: CASRSQGSAYEQYF.

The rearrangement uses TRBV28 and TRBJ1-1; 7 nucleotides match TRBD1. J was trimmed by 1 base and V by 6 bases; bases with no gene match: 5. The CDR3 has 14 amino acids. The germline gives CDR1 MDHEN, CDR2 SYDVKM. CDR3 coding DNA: TGTGCCAGCAGACGTAACAGGGGGAACACTGAAGCTTTCTTT. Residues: CASRRNRGNTEAFF.

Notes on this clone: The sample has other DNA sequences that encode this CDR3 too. The CDR3 sequence is CASRGYGYTF. The CDR3 DNA follows: TGTGCCAGCAGAGGGTATGGCTACACCTTC. The V gene is TRBV6-6, the J gene TRBJ1-2; D remains unclear. Germline values: CDR1 MNHNY, CDR2 SVGAGI (reference sequence). The CDR3 runs to 10 residues. Trimming removed 6 bases at V and 5 bases at J, with 4 bases between.

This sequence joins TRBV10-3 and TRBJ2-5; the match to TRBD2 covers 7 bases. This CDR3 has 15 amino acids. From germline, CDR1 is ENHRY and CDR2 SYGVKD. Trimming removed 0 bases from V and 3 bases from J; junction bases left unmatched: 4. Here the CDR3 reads CAISESGAGKETQYF. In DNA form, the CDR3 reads TGTGCCATCAGTGAGTCTGGAGCGGGGAAAGAGACCCAGTACTTC.

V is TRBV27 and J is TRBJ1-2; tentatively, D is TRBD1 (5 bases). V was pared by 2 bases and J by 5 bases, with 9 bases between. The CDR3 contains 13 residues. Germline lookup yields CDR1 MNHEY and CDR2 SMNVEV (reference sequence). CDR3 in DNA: TGTGCCAGCAGTTTACTCCAGGGTTATGGCTACACCTTC. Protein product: CASSLLQGYGYTF.

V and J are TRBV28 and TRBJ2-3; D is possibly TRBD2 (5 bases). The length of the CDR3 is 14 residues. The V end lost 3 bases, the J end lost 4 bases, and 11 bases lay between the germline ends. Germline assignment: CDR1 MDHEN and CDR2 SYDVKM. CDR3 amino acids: CASSFTGLPDTQYF. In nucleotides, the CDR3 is TGTGCCAGCAGTTTTACTGGACTCCCAGATACGCAGTATTTT.

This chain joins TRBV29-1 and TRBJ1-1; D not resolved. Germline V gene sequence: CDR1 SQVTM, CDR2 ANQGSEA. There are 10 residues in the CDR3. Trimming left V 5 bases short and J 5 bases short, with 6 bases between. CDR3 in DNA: TGCAGCGTTTCCACGACTGAAGCTTTCTTT. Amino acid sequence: CSVSTTEAFF.

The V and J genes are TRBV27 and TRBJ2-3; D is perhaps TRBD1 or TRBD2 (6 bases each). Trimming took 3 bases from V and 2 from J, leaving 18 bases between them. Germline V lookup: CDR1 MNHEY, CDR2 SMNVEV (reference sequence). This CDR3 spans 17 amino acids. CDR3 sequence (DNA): TGTGCCAGCAGTTTTCTTTCAGGGGAGGTTGTCACAGATACGCAGTATTTT. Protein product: CASSFLSGEVVTDTQYF.

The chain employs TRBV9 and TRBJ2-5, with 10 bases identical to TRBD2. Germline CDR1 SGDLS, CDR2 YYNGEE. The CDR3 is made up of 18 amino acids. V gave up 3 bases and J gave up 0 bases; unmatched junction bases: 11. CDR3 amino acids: CASSANSQTSGYQETQYF. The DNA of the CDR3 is TGTGCCAGCAGCGCCAATAGTCAGACTAGCGGGTACCAAGAGACCCAGTACTTC.